The 10 T cell receptor beta chains below were found in one sample sequenced in a study of CXCR3-negative and CXCR3-positive naive CD8 T cells. Overall study results and limits: Relative to CXCR3-negative naive cells, CXCR3-positive naive cells had more hydrophobic TRB CDR3s.

Their antigen targets remain unknown. All TRB cDNA libraries came from 5' RACE performed with UMI labels. TCRdb reworked the 5' RACE reads into one entry per CDR3 protein, no DNA. The table counts some 100,000 distinct CDR3 sequences; approximately 0.36% lies in the top ten. Sequencing was carried out using naive CXCR3+ CD8+ T cells from blood. Subset: CD45RO-CCR7+CD27+CD95- naive CD8+ T cells expressing CXCR3 (TNR3+). Every receptor here comes from a human donor in good health. Some clones in this sample may be carry-over from other donors' samples.

V is TRBV7-8 and J is TRBJ2-2; the TRBD2 assignment by TCRdb is unverifiable without DNA. The CDR3 loop spans 17 amino acids. Germline assignment: CDR1 SGHVS and CDR2 FQNEAQ. CDR3 residues: CASSPTGTSGRTGELFF.

The chain carries TRBV9 and TRBJ2-7; no DNA is available, so the TRBD2 call from TCRdb remains unchecked. Germline V gene data show CDR1 as SGDLS and CDR2 as YYNGEE. The CDR3 loop spans 14 amino acids. The CDR3 region is CASSAGGDPYEQYF.

The J gene is TRBJ2-4, the V gene TRBV7-8; TCRdb's D gene call, TRBD1, goes unchecked for lack of DNA. Per the germline V gene, CDR1 is SGHVS and CDR2 is FQNEAQ. CDR3 length equals 15 residues. This CDR3 is CASSLDRGAGNIQYF.

This chain joins TRBV25-1 and TRBJ2-5; TCRdb picks TRBD1, but there is no DNA to check that call. Germline CDR1 MGHDK, CDR2 SYGVNS. The CDR3 runs to 13 residues. The CDR3 reads CASSGDYQETQYF. Based on the CDR3 plus reference TRBV25-1 and TRBJ2-5, the full variable domain is EADIYQTPRYLVIGTGKKITLECSQTMGHDKMYWYQQDPGMELHLIHYSYGVNSTEKGDLSSESTVSRIRTEHFPLTLESARPSHTSQYLCASSGDYQETQYFGPGTRLLVL.

The V and J genes are TRBV5-6 and TRBJ2-7; the D gene TCRdb calls, TRBD2, cannot be checked with no DNA. The CDR3 is 14 amino acids. CDR1 is SGHDT and CDR2 is YYEEEE in the germline V gene. CDR3 protein: CASSFFSGGNEQYF.

The gene calls are TRBV20-1 and TRBJ2-1; TCRdb's assignment of TRBD2 cannot be checked, as there is no DNA. The CDR3 has 14 residues. Germline CDR1 reads DFQATT; CDR2 reads SNEGSKA (reference sequence). The CDR3 spells CSVDLGGRGDEQFF.

The chain links TRBV15 to TRBJ2-1. Germline-derived CDR1 and CDR2 are LNHNV and YYDKDF (reference sequence). The CDR3 runs 16 residues. The CDR3 here is CATSRELATNYNEQFF.

This rearrangement joins TRBV12-3 or TRBV12-4 to TRBJ1-2. CDR3 length equals 15 residues. The CDR3 here is CASSGLDPRSYGYTF.

The chain combines TRBV7-9 with TRBJ1-6. There are 14 residues in the CDR3. Germline CDR1 and CDR2: SEHNR and FQNEAQ (reference sequence). The CDR3 loop reads CASSLVSYNSPLHF.

The chain joins TRBV12-3 or TRBV12-4 to TRBJ1-5; TCRdb picks TRBD1, but there is no DNA to check that call. CDR3 length: 13 residues. Here the CDR3 reads CASSPQGNQPQHF.